Listed here are 4 T cell receptor beta chains from one sample, sequenced in a study of response to subunit inactivated influenza vaccine. Using its own MiXCR run on the RT-PCR reads, TCRdb lists one record per CDR3 protein. The data show hundreds of thousands of distinct CDR3 sequences, 14% seen once. This material consisted of PBMCs from blood, taken about 14 days before vaccination. These receptors all stem from a man in his forties or fifties who received an inactivated influenza vaccine.

This clonotype has only a few counts. The chain uses TRBV28 and TRBJ2-7, with D maybe TRBD1 (6 bases). There are 14 residues in the CDR3. Germline CDR1 is MDHEN and CDR2 is SYDVKM. V was pared by 6 bases and J by 0 bases, with 12 bases between. The DNA for the CDR3 is TGTGCCAGCAGCACCCGGGACACCTCCTACGAGCAGTACTTC. Translation gives CASSTRDTSYEQYF.

The chain carries TRBV5-4 and TRBJ1-2; D may be TRBD1 (5 bases). CDR1 is SGHNT and CDR2 is YYREEE in the germline V gene (reference sequence). Trimming shortened V by 1 base and J by 9 bases, and 16 bases separated the two germline ends. There are 14 residues in the CDR3. For the CDR3, the DNA is TGTGCCAGCAGCTTGTGGGGGGTCGGAGAAAGCTACACCTTC. The encoded protein is CASSLWGVGESYTF.

This clonotype was found many times. The rearrangement joins TRBV5-1 to TRBJ2-5, with D perhaps TRBD1 (6 bases). Germline values: CDR1 SGHRS, CDR2 YFSETQ. CDR3 size: 15 residues. Trimming cost V 0 bases and J 2 bases, with 11 bases left between them. The CDR3 nucleotides are TGCGCCAGCAGCTTGGCAGGGGCAGCACAAGAGACCCAGTACTTC. This codes for CASSLAGAAQETQYF.

This chain links TRBV27 with TRBJ1-1, with D hard to call. In germline, CDR1 is MNHEY, CDR2 SMNVEV (reference sequence). V was clipped by 5 bases and J by 5 bases, with 24 bases between them. The CDR3 covers 17 residues. The CDR3 here is CASSPSPTSVFETEAFF. The CDR3, as DNA: TGTGCCAGCAGTCCTTCCCCCACTTCCGTATTTGAAACTGAAGCTTTCTTT.